This T cell receptor (beta chain) emerged from a study of T cell responses to AZD1222 COVID-19 vaccine. Study results and limitations: In a largely white British group with more females than males, clonal diversity was possibly underestimated. Repertoire sampling happened only post peak T cell response.

With 2 bases clipped from V and 2 bases from J, the junction kept 15 bases outside the gene matches. Germline lookup yields CDR1 MNHEY and CDR2 SMNVEV (reference sequence). The CDR3 loop spans 19 amino acids. This table comes from immunoSEQ multiplex PCR, and its TCRdb copy is limited to in-frame clones, with some not included. The table lists approximately 170,000 clones, almost 90% of them singletons, with around 10% in the top ten. In the case of this clone: Its matching antigen is unknown.

Pooled together were second doses at about 4 or about 12 weeks. The receptor's source is an adult who received the AZD1222 COVID-19 vaccine. The chain links TRBV27 to TRBJ2-3; 8 bases agree with TRBD2. This specimen consisted of peripheral blood, obtained 28 days after the second AZD1222 dose. The CDR3 coding sequence is TGTGCCAGCAGTTTACAGAGCCCCTTTGGCGGGGGGCTCACAGATACGCAGTATTTT. It translates to CASSLQSPFGGGLTDTQYF.